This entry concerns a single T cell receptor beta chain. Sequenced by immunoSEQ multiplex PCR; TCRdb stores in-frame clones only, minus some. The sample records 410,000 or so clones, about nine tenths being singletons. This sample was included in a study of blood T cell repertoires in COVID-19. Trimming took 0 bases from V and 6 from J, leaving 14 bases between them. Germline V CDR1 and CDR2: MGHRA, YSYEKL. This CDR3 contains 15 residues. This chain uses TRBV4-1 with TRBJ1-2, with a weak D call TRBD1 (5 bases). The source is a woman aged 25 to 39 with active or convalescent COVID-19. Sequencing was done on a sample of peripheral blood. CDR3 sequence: CASSQDLSGLNGYTF. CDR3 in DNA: TGCGCCAGCAGCCAAGATCTTTCAGGGTTGAATGGCTACACCTTC.